These 2 T cell receptor beta chains came from one sample sequenced in a study of human T cells and chemical hapten exposure. Time point of the sample: patch test 2, 6 weeks after DPC sensitization. Noted treatment: therapeutic diphenylcyclopropenone sensitization with weekly scalp DPC. In TCRdb, the RACE reads were re-called with MiXCR into one record per CDR3 protein. This sample has more than 110,000 distinct CDR3 sequences, with approximately 12% found just once. Specimen: whole blood, collected in connection with sensitization to the hapten diphenylcyclopropenone (DPC). Every receptor here comes from a woman aged 45-65 years with alopecia areata. Some clones in this sample may be carry-over from other donors' samples.

This clonotype has a handful of counts. The chain joins TRBV29-1 to TRBJ2-2; D ambiguous. Trimming pared 4 bases from V and 6 bases from J, leaving 6 bases between. Germline V CDR1 and CDR2: SQVTM, ANQGSEA. The CDR3 consists of 11 residues. The CDR3 loop reads CSVGGPGELFF. The CDR3 DNA sequence: TGCAGCGTTGGAGGTCCCGGGGAGCTGTTTTTT.

This clonotype was picked up a small number of times. The chain joins TRBV6-2 or TRBV6-3 to TRBJ2-2; 14 nucleotides line up with TRBD2. The germline CDR1 and CDR2 sequences are MNHEY and SVGEGT. The CDR3 length is 18 residues. V trimming: 5 bases; J trimming: 5 bases; junction bases outside the gene matches: 10. The CDR3 region is CASSNPGTSGSYTGELFF. In DNA form, the CDR3 reads TGTGCCAGCAGTAACCCCGGGACTAGCGGGAGTTATACCGGGGAGCTGTTTTTT.